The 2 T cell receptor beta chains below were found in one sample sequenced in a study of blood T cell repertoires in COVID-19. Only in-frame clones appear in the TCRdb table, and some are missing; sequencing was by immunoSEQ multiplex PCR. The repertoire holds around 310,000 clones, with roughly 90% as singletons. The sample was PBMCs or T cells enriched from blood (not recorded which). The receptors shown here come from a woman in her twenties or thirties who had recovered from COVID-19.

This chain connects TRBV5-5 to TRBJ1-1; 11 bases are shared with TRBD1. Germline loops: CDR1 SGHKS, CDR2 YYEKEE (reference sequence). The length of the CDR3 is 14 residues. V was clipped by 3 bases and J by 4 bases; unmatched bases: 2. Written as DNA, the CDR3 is TGTGCCAGCAGCTCCGGGACAGGGGGCACTGAAGCTTTCTTT. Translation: CASSSGTGGTEAFF.

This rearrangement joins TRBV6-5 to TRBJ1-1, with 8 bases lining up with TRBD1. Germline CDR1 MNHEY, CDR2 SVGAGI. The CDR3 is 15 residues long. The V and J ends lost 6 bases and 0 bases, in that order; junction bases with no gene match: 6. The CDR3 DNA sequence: TGTGCCAGCAGGGGACAGGCCGGAATGAACACTGAAGCTTTCTTT. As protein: CASRGQAGMNTEAFF.